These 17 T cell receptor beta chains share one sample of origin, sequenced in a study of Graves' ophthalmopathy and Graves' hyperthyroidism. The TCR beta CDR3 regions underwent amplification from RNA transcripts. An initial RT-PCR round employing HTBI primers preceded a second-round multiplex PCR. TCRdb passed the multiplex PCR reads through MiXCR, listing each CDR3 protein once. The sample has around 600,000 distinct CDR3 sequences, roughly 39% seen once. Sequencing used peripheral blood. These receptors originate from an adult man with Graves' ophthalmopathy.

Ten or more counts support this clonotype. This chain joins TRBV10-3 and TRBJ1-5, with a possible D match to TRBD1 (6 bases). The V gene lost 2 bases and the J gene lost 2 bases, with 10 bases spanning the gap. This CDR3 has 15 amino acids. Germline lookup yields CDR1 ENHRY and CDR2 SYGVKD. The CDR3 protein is CAISEARGRNQPQHF. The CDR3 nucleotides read TGTGCCATCAGTGAGGCCAGGGGTCGCAATCAGCCCCAGCATTTT.

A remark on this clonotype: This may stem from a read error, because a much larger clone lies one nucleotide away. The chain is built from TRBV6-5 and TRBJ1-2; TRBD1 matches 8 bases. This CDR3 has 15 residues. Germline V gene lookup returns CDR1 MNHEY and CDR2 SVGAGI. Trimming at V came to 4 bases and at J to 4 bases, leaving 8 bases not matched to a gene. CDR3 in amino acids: CASSSAGQGSYGYTF. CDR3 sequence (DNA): TGTGCCAGCAGTTCCGCTGGACAGGGCAGCTATGGCTACACCTTC.

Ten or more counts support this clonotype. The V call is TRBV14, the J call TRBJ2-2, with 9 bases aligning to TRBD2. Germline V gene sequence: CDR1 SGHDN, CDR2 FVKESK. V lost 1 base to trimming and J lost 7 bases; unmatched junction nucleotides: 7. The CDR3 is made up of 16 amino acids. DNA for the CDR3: TGTGCCAGCAGCCAAGGCCCTAGCGGGACGGGCGGGGAGCTGTTTTTT. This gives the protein CASSQGPSGTGGELFF.

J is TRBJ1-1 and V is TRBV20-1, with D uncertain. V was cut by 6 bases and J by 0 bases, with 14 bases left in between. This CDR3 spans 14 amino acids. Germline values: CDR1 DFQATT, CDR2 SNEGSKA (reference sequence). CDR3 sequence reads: CSAPPKGMNTEAFF. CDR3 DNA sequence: TGCAGTGCCCCCCCAAAGGGAATGAACACTGAAGCTTTCTTT.

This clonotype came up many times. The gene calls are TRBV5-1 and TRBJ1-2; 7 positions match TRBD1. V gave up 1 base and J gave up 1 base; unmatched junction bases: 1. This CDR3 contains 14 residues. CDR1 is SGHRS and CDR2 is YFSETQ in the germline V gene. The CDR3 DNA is TGCGCCAGCAGCTTGACAGGGGATAACTATGGCTACACCTTC. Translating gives CASSLTGDNYGYTF.

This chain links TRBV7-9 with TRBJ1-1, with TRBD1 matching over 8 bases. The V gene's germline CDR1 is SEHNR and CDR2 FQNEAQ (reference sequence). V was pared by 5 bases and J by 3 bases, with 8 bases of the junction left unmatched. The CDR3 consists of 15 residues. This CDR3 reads CASSIQTGGDTEAFF. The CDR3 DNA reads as TGTGCCAGCAGCATTCAAACAGGGGGGGACACTGAAGCTTTCTTT.

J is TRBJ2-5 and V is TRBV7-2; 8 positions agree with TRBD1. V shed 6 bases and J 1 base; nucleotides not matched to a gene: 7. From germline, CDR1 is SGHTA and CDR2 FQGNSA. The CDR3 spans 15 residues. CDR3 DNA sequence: TGTGCCAGCAGTGGCCGGACAGGGAGCCAAGAGACCCAGTACTTC. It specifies CASSGRTGSQETQYF.

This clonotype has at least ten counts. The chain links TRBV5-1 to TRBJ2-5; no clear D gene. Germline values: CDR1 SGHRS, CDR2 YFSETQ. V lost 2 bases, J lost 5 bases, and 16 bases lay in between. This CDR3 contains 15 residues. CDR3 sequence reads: CASSFSTQAWETQYF. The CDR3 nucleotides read TGCGCCAGCAGCTTCTCTACTCAGGCTTGGGAGACCCAGTACTTC.

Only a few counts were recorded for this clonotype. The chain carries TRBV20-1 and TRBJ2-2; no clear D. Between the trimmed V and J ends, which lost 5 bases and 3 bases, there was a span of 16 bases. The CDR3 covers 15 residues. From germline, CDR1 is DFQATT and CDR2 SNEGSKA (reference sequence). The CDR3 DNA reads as TGCAGTGCTTCAGTAGCTAGGCCCTACACCGGGGAGCTGTTTTTT. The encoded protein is CSASVARPYTGELFF.

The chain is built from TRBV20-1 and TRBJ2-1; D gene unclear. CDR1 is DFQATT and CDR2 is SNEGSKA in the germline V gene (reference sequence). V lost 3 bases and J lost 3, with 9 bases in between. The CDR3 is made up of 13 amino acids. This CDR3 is CSASRADYNEQFF. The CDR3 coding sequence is TGCAGTGCTAGTAGGGCAGACTACAATGAGCAGTTCTTC.

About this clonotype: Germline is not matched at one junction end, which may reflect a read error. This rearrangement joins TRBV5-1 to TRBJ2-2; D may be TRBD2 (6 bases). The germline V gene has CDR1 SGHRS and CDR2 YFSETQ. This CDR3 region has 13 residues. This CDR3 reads CASSFINPGGLFF. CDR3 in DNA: TGCGCCAGCAGCTTCATTAACCCCGGGGGGCTGTTTTTT.

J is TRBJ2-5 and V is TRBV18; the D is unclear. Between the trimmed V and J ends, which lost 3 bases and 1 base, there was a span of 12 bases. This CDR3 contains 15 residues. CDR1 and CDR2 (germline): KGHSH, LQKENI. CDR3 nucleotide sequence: TGTGCCAGCTCACCCCTTGATGCGAGCCAAGAGACCCAGTACTTC. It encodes CASSPLDASQETQYF.

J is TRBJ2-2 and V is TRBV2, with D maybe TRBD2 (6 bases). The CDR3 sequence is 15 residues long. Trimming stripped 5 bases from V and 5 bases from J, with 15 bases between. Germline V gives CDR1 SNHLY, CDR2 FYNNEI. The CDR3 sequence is CASSREAVNTGELFF. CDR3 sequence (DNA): TGTGCCAGCAGTAGGGAGGCCGTTAATACCGGGGAGCTGTTTTTT.

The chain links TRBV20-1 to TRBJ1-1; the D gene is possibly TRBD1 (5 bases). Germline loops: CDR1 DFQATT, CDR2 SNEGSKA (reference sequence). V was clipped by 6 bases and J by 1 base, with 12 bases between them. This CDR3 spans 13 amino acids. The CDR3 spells CSALGRANTEAFF. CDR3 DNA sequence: TGCAGTGCGTTGGGACGGGCGAACACTGAAGCTTTCTTT.

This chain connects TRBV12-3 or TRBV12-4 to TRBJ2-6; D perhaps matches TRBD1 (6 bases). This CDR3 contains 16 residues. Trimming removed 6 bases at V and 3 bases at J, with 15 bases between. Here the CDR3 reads CASRMQGPLGANVLTF. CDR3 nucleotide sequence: TGTGCCAGCAGAATGCAGGGGCCTCTTGGGGCCAACGTCCTGACTTTC.

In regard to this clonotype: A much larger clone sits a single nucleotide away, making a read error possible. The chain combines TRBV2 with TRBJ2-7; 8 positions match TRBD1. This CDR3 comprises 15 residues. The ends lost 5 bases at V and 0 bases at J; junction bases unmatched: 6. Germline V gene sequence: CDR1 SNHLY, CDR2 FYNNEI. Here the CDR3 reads CASSLTTGDSYEQYV. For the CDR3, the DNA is TGTGCCAGCAGTTTAACGACAGGGGACTCCTACGAGCAGTACGTC.

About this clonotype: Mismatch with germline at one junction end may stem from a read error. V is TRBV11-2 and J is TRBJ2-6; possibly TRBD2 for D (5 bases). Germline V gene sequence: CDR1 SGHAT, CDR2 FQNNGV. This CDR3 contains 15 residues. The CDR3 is CASSSQLGRAYVLTF. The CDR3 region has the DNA TGTGCCAGCAGCTCCCAACTAGGGCGGGCCTACGTCCTGACTTTC.